This T cell receptor beta chain emerged from a study of blood T cells in healthy people across ages. The use of a sample-barcoded 5' primer and a J-beta primer mix characterized a second PCR of roughly 7 to 11 cycles. TCRdb reprocessed the 5' RACE reads with MiXCR, giving one entry per CDR3 protein. The table has 1.5 million to 1.9 million distinct CDR3 sequences, 35% to 45% seen once. The sample holds a few counts of this clonotype. In germline, CDR1 is SEHNR, CDR2 FQNEAQ (reference sequence). CDR3 length: 16 amino acids. Russia was home to the donors, healthy Caucasian individuals aged roughly 6 to 90.

The receptor was derived from a woman between 18 and 30 years old in good health. Material: blood. J is TRBJ2-4 and V is TRBV7-9; 8 bases map to TRBD1. TRBJ2-7 matches the DNA end more closely, so the J call is doubtful. The DNA of the CDR3 is TGTGCCAGCAGCACACGGACAGGGTGGAAGGCCTACGAGCAGTACTTC. It specifies CASSTRTGWKAYEQYF.